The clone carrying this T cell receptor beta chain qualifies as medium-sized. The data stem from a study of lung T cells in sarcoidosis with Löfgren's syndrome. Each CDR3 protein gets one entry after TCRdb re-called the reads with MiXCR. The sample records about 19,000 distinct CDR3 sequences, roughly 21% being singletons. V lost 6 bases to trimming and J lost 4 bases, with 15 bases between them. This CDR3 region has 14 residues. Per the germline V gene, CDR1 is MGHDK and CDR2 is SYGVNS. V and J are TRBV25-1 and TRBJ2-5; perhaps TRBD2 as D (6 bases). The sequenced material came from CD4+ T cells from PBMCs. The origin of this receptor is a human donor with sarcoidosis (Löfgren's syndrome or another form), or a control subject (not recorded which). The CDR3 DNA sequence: TGTGCCAGCAGGAGGGGTAGCGGCATAGAGACCCAGTACTTC. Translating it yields CASRRGSGIETQYF.